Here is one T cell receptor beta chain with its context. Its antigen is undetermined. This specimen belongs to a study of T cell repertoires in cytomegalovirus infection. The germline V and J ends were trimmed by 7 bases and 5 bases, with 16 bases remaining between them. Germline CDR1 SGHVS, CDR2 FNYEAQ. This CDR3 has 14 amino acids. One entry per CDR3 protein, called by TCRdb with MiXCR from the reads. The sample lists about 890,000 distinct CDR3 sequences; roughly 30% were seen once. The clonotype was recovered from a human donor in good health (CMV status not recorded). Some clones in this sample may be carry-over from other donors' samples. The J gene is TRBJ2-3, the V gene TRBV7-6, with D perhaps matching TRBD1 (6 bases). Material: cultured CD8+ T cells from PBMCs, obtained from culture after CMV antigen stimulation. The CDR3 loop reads CASTETGPGDTQYF. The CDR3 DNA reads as TGTGCCAGCACGGAGACAGGCCCCGGAGATACGCAGTATTTT.